A single sample gave rise to the 20 T cell receptor beta chains below, sequenced in a study of blood T cell repertoires in COVID-19. Produced via immunoSEQ multiplex PCR; TCRdb's table is partial and in-frame only. The data hold almost 200,000 clones, with around four fifths observed a single time. Material for sequencing was peripheral blood. These TCRs come from a man in his sixties with COVID-19, enrolled during active disease.

This sequence joins TRBV2 and TRBJ1-2; 8 nucleotides match TRBD1. With V trimmed by 3 bases and J by 4 bases, 7 bases remained unmatched. Germline loops: CDR1 SNHLY, CDR2 FYNNEI. The CDR3 is made up of 15 amino acids. CDR3 nucleotide sequence: TGTGCCAGCAGTGAGCAGGGGGCGATACTCTATGGCTACACCTTC. Residues: CASSEQGAILYGYTF.

This clone was detected once. The chain combines TRBV19 with TRBJ2-7, with 10 bases matching TRBD1. CDR1 is LNHDA, CDR2 SQIVND, per germline (reference sequence). This CDR3 has 14 amino acids. The V segment lost 5 bases and the J segment 5 bases; nucleotides outside the gene matches: 6. CDR3 sequence (DNA): TGTGCCAGTAGTGGGACAGGGGAATCGGACGAGCAGTACTTC. Its protein product is CASSGTGESDEQYF.

As for this clone: The same CDR3 is also encoded by other DNA sequences in this sample. This rearrangement joins TRBV5-1 to TRBJ1-5; D not resolved. The CDR3 loop spans 13 amino acids. Trimming stripped 4 bases from V and 1 base from J, with 6 bases between. Per the germline V gene, CDR1 is SGHRS and CDR2 is YFSETQ. Here the CDR3 reads CASSLQSNQPQHF. The CDR3 DNA sequence: TGCGCCAGCAGCCTACAGAGCAATCAGCCCCAGCATTTT.

The chain has TRBV18 and TRBJ2-3, with TRBD1 matching over 8 bases. CDR1 KGHSH and CDR2 LQKENI come from the germline V gene. Unmatched junction bases numbered 12, after V lost 6 bases and J lost 4 bases. CDR3 length: 16 residues. The CDR3 nucleotides read TGTGCCAGCTCTTCAAACTCCAGGGGGCAATCAGATACGCAGTATTTT. Protein sequence: CASSSNSRGQSDTQYF.

J is TRBJ1-2 and V is TRBV9; 12 bases line up with TRBD1. The CDR3 extends over 14 amino acids. The V and J ends lost 4 bases and 8 bases, in that order; junction bases with no gene match: 6. The V gene's germline CDR1 is SGDLS and CDR2 YYNGEE. CDR3 protein: CASSPGQGALGYTF. The CDR3 DNA reads as TGTGCCAGCAGCCCGGGACAGGGGGCGCTGGGCTACACCTTC.

The chain employs TRBV11-2 and TRBJ2-2, with 7 nucleotides matching TRBD1. Germline CDR1 and CDR2: SGHAT and FQNNGV. After removal of 5 bases from V and 1 base from J, the junction contained 4 bases not matched to a gene. The CDR3 totals 15 residues. This chain's CDR3 is CASSLGQKNTGELFF. The DNA of the CDR3 is TGTGCCAGCAGCCTGGGACAGAAGAACACCGGGGAGCTGTTTTTT.

This chain links TRBV7-7 with TRBJ2-2; D is possibly TRBD1 (6 bases). Germline V lookup: CDR1 SSHAT, CDR2 FNYEAQ (reference sequence). Between the trimmed V and J ends, which lost 1 base and 2 bases, there was a span of 11 bases. The CDR3 totals 16 residues. CDR3 in DNA: TGTGCCAGCAGCTTAGAAGGACAGATTAACACCGGGGAGCTGTTTTTT. It translates to CASSLEGQINTGELFF.

The chain combines TRBV20-1 with TRBJ1-2, with D uncertain. The CDR3 has 11 residues. With 4 bases removed from V and 2 bases from J, the gap between germline ends came to 5 bases. Germline V gene lookup returns CDR1 DFQATT and CDR2 SNEGSKA (reference sequence). The CDR3 here is CSATGNYGYTF. The DNA of the CDR3 is TGCAGTGCTACGGGGAACTATGGCTACACCTTC.

V and J are TRBV6-5 and TRBJ2-1, with TRBD2 as a possible D gene (5 bases). The CDR3 is 15 residues long. V gave up 6 bases and J gave up 0 bases, with 12 bases separating them. Per the germline V gene, CDR1 is MNHEY and CDR2 is SVGAGI. The DNA for the CDR3 is TGTGCCAGCAGGGGAGCGTCGTTCTCCTACAATGAGCAGTTCTTC. Amino acid sequence: CASRGASFSYNEQFF.

This chain connects TRBV12-5 to TRBJ2-1; 8 nucleotides match TRBD2. Germline trimming cut 1 base from V and 7 bases from J; bases unmatched to any gene: 6. The CDR3 consists of 15 residues. Germline CDR1 LGHNT, CDR2 FRNRAP. The CDR3: CASGLGSGMSNEQFF. In nucleotides, the CDR3 is TGTGCTAGTGGTTTGGGTAGCGGGATGAGTAATGAGCAGTTCTTC.

The chain links TRBV10-3 to TRBJ1-2; TRBD1 aligns across 8 bases. The CDR3 is made up of 12 amino acids. The V gene's germline CDR1 is ENHRY and CDR2 SYGVKD. V shed 8 bases, J shed 7 bases, and the junction held 6 bases outside the gene matches. The CDR3, as DNA: TGTGCCATCGCCCAGGGGGCGGGTGGCTACACCTTC. Translated: CAIAQGAGGYTF.

The J gene is TRBJ1-2, the V gene TRBV28; D perhaps matches TRBD1 (5 bases). V lost 3 bases and J lost 4, with 9 bases in between. The CDR3 consists of 13 residues. CDR1 and CDR2 from the germline V gene are MDHEN and SYDVKM. This CDR3 reads CASSFTGAYGYTF. The CDR3 DNA reads TGTGCCAGCAGTTTTACAGGAGCCTATGGCTACACCTTC.

Notes on this clone: Relative to the germline gene, one junction end is altered; a read error may explain this. The V gene is TRBV11-3, the J gene TRBJ2-1; possible D gene TRBD1, 6 bases. Germline assignment: CDR1 SGHNT and CDR2 YENEEA. The CDR3 consists of 13 residues. The CDR3 region has the DNA TGTGCCAGCAACTTAGAAAGGGGGAGTGAGCAGTTCTTC. Amino acids: CASNLERGSEQFF. Variable domain in full (rest from reference TRBV11-3 and TRBJ2-1): EAGVVQSPRYKIIEKKQPVAFWCNPISGHNTLYWYLQNLGQGPELLIRYENEEAVDDSQLPKDRFSAERLKGVDSTLKIQPAELGDSAVYLCASNLERGSEQFFGPGTRLTVL.

This clone was detected a few times. The rearrangement links TRBV27 to TRBJ2-2; a possible D gene is TRBD1 (6 bases). Germline loops: CDR1 MNHEY, CDR2 SMNVEV (reference sequence). This CDR3 comprises 13 residues. Trimming cost V 5 bases and J 6 bases, with 10 bases left between them. The DNA of the CDR3 is TGTGCCAGCAGTCAGCAGGGGTCCGGGGAGCTGTTTTTT. This translates into CASSQQGSGELFF.

This sequence joins TRBV7-9 and TRBJ2-1; D may be TRBD1 (5 bases). The V end lost 4 bases, the J end lost 2 bases, and 18 bases lay between the germline ends. The CDR3 length is 17 residues. CDR1 and CDR2 from the germline V gene are SEHNR and FQNEAQ (reference sequence). CDR3 amino acids: CASSSRRRQGAYNEQFF. The CDR3 region has the DNA TGTGCCAGCAGCTCCAGGCGGCGTCAGGGCGCCTACAATGAGCAGTTCTTC.

CDR3 DNA sequence: TGTGCCAGCAGCTCCGGACTAGCGGGAGAGACCCAGTACTTC. The encoded protein is CASSSGLAGETQYF. The V gene is TRBV7-3, the J gene TRBJ2-5, with 11 positions matching TRBD2. The germline V gene encodes CDR1 SGHTA and CDR2 FQGTGA. This CDR3 comprises 14 residues. Losses at the gene ends were 4 bases for V and 4 bases for J; bases not matched to a gene: 2.

In the case of this clone: This CDR3 is also generated by other DNA sequences in the sample. The J gene is TRBJ1-1, the V gene TRBV18, with D tentatively TRBD1 (5 bases). Looked up from germline, CDR1 is KGHSH and CDR2 is LQKENI. V was shortened by 6 bases and J by 0 bases, with 8 bases between the two germline ends. This CDR3 has 13 residues. The CDR3 reads CASSAQVNTEAFF. The DNA of the CDR3 is TGTGCCAGCTCTGCACAGGTGAACACTGAAGCTTTCTTT.

The gene calls are TRBV4-1 and TRBJ1-4; D is uncertain. CDR3 length equals 12 residues. Looked up from germline, CDR1 is MGHRA and CDR2 is YSYEKL. Trimming took off 0 bases at V and 8 bases at J, with 4 bases between the two ends. CDR3 sequence reads: CASSQDGEKLFF. The CDR3 coding sequence is TGCGCCAGCAGCCAAGACGGGGAAAAACTGTTTTTT.

This clone was seen once. The chain links TRBV24-1 to TRBJ2-2; D is unclear. The germline V gene encodes CDR1 KGHDR and CDR2 SFDVKD. The CDR3 length is 13 residues. Between the trimmed V and J ends, which lost 5 bases and 8 bases, there was a span of 11 bases. CDR3 protein: CATSAPPTGELFF. The CDR3 DNA reads TGTGCCACCAGTGCTCCGCCAACTGGGGAGCTGTTTTTT.

The rearrangement links TRBV3-1 (or the pseudogene TRBV3-2) to TRBJ1-2; the D is unclear. The CDR3 runs 14 residues. V lost 0 bases, J lost 5 bases, and 10 bases lay in between. CDR1 LGHDT and CDR2 YNNKEL come from the germline V gene (reference sequence). The CDR3, as DNA: TGTGCCAGCAGCCAAGATGTCGGGGAGTATGGCTACACCTTC. Encoded protein: CASSQDVGEYGYTF.